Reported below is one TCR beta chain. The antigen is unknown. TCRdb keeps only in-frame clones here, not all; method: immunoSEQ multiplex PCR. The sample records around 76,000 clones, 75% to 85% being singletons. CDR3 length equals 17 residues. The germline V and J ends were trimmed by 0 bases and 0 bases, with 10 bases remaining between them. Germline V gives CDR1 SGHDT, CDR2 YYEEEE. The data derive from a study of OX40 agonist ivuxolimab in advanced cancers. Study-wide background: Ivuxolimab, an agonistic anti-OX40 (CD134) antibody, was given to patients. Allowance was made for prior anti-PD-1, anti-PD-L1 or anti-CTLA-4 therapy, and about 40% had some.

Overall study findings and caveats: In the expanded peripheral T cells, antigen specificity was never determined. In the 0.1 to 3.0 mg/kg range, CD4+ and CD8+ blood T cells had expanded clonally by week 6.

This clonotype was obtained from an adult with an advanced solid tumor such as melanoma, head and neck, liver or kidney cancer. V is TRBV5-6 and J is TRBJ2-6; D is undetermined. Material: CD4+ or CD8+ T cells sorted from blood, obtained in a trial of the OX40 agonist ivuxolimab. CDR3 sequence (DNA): TGTGCCAGCAGCTTGGTGACTCAGTACTCTGGGGCCAACGTCCTGACTTTC. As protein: CASSLVTQYSGANVLTF.